This TCR beta chain appears in the sequencing data of a study of blood T cell repertoires in COVID-19. Generated by immunoSEQ multiplex PCR, the TCRdb table keeps only in-frame clones and is missing some. The sample contains approximately 97,000 clones, around nine tenths of which appear only once. This CDR3 is built from 17 residues. V was shortened by 4 bases and J by 4 bases, with 22 bases between the two germline ends. Germline lookup yields CDR1 LNHDA and CDR2 SQIVND (reference sequence). The sample consisted of peripheral blood. This chain links TRBV19 with TRBJ1-1; D unclear. The sequence came from a man in his fifties or sixties with acute or convalescent COVID-19. Here the CDR3 DNA reads TGTGCCAGTAGTACGACCCTCCTACTGGGAGGGAGCACTGAAGCTTTCTTT. Its translation is CASSTTLLLGGSTEAFF.